Each of the 29 T cell receptor beta chains below was sequenced from the same sample in a study of response to subunit inactivated influenza vaccine. TCRdb re-called the RT-PCR reads through MiXCR, storing one row per CDR3 protein. The sample includes 450,000 to 600,000 distinct CDR3 sequences, under 9% of them seen just once. This specimen consisted of PBMCs from blood, obtained approximately 25 months after vaccination. The receptors were sampled from a man aged 45 to 70 who received an inactivated influenza vaccine.

This clonotype was counted a few times. The chain is built from TRBV5-1 and TRBJ2-7; D may correspond to TRBD1 or TRBD2 (6 bases each). This CDR3 is 16 amino acids long. The V and J ends lost 4 bases and 3 bases respectively, with 20 bases between them. Germline loops: CDR1 SGHRS, CDR2 YFSETQ. The CDR3: CASSGGAGTNFYEQYF. The CDR3 DNA follows: TGCGCCAGCAGCGGAGGGGCCGGGACAAACTTCTACGAGCAGTACTTC.

Ten or more counts support this clonotype. This sequence joins TRBV6-5 and TRBJ1-6; 11 bases are shared with TRBD1. With V trimmed by 0 bases and J by 7 bases, 5 bases remained unmatched. Germline V CDR1 and CDR2: MNHEY, SVGAGI. The length of the CDR3 is 17 residues. The chain's CDR3 is CASSYSSGTGGNSPLHF. CDR3 bases: TGTGCCAGCAGTTACTCGAGTGGGACAGGGGGGAATTCACCCCTCCACTTT.

J is TRBJ1-1 and V is TRBV20-1; 7 nucleotides agree with TRBD1. J lost 4 bases, V lost 2 bases, and 1 base had no gene match. Germline CDR1 reads DFQATT; CDR2 reads SNEGSKA (reference sequence). CDR3 length: 12 amino acids. This CDR3 is CSARYRGTEAFF. The CDR3 coding sequence is TGCAGTGCTAGATACAGGGGCACTGAAGCTTTCTTT.

This clonotype has only a few counts. The chain couples TRBV2 to TRBJ1-3, with D tentatively TRBD1 (5 bases). Trimming removed 7 bases at V and 7 bases at J, with 14 bases between. CDR3 length: 13 amino acids. CDR1 and CDR2 from the germline V gene are SNHLY and FYNNEI. In DNA, the CDR3 is TGTGCCAGCACCGGGCAGGGAAGGAACACCATATATTTT. Its protein is CASTGQGRNTIYF.

This clonotype was detected a few times. The rearrangement joins TRBV7-9 to TRBJ2-2; D unresolved. V lost 2 bases to trimming and J lost 1 base, with 8 bases between them. Germline lookup yields CDR1 SEHNR and CDR2 FQNEAQ (reference sequence). The CDR3 runs to 15 residues. The CDR3 nucleotides are TGTGCCAGCAGCTTATACGTGCAGAACACCGGGGAGCTGTTTTTT. This translates into CASSLYVQNTGELFF.

This clonotype has at least ten counts. No conserved phenylalanine or tryptophan is present at the end of the CDR3, so a read error is the likely explanation. The chain links TRBV5-1 to TRBJ2-1; 10 positions match TRBD2. Per germline, CDR1 SGHRS and CDR2 YFSETQ. This CDR3 comprises 15 residues. With V trimmed by 4 bases and J by 4 bases, 5 bases remained unmatched. CDR3 in DNA: TGCGCCAGCAGCCCAGGGACTAGCGAGTACAATGAGCAGTTCTCC. Protein sequence: CASSPGTSEYNEQFS.

Only a few counts were recorded for this clonotype. Germline is not matched at one junction end, which may reflect a read error. The rearrangement uses TRBV2 and TRBJ2-7, with a possible D match to TRBD2 (5 bases). CDR1 is SNHLY and CDR2 is FYNNEI in the germline V gene. The CDR3 runs to 17 residues. The CDR3 nucleotides are TGTGCCAGCAGTGATCCAGCGGACCTTACGACTGGATACGAACAGTACTTC. This sequence encodes CASSDPADLTTGYEQYF.

This clonotype was seen a handful of times. V gene TRBV5-6 combines with J gene TRBJ2-1, with TRBD2 matching 8 bases. The CDR3 runs to 14 residues. CDR1 is SGHDT, CDR2 YYEEEE, per germline. Trimming at V came to 1 base and at J to 7 bases, leaving 4 bases not matched to a gene. CDR3 sequence reads: CASSLREGLNEQFF. CDR3 in DNA: TGTGCCAGCAGCTTGCGGGAGGGATTAAATGAGCAGTTCTTC.

This clonotype was counted ten times or more. This chain links TRBV4-3 with TRBJ2-5; TRBD1 or TRBD2 may be the D gene (5 bases each). Trimming removed 4 bases from V and 5 bases from J, with 11 bases in between. The germline CDR1 and CDR2 sequences are LGHNA and YSLEER. This CDR3 contains 13 residues. In DNA form, the CDR3 reads TGCGCCAGCAGCCCCAACTGGGGGGAGACCCAGTACTTC. Its translation is CASSPNWGETQYF.

This clonotype was found a few times. The rearrangement links TRBV6-1 to TRBJ1-5; D remains unclear. Germline CDR1 reads MNHNS; CDR2 reads SASEGT. The V and J ends lost 7 bases and 3 bases respectively, with 16 bases between them. CDR3 size: 15 residues. The CDR3 bases are TGTGCCAGCACACTAAGGACGGCGCTCAATCAGCCCCAGCATTTT. Protein sequence: CASTLRTALNQPQHF.

This clonotype was counted between two and nine times. The rearrangement links TRBV6-1 to TRBJ1-4; D uncertain. Germline lookup yields CDR1 MNHNS and CDR2 SASEGT. Trimming left V 1 base short and J 11 bases short, with 11 bases between. The CDR3 contains 13 residues. CDR3 DNA sequence: TGTGCCAGCAGTGAAGGGCACCCGTGGAAACTGTTTTTT. Translation gives CASSEGHPWKLFF.

Many counts were recorded for this clonotype. The J gene is TRBJ1-5, the V gene TRBV5-1; 7 nucleotides line up with TRBD1. Trimming at V came to 4 bases and at J to 2 bases, leaving 3 bases not matched to a gene. CDR1 and CDR2 (germline): SGHRS, YFSETQ. This CDR3 spans 14 amino acids. The CDR3 sequence is CASSPDRGNQPQHF. CDR3 DNA: TGCGCCAGCAGCCCTGACAGGGGCAATCAGCCCCAGCATTTT.

The rearrangement uses TRBV3-1 and TRBJ2-1, with D possibly TRBD2 on 6 matching bases. V lost 1 base to trimming and J lost 4 bases, with 20 bases between them. Germline CDR1 reads LGHDT; CDR2 reads YNNKEL (reference sequence). The CDR3 is 18 residues long. CDR3 nucleotides: TGTGCCAGCAGCCAAGTATTCCGTGCGGGGTCGGGGTACAATGAGCAGTTCTTC. Translating it yields CASSQVFRAGSGYNEQFF.

The CDR3 nucleotides read TGTGCCAGCAGCGTAGCCTCCAGGTCCTACGAGCAGTACTTC. Translated: CASSVASRSYEQYF. The genes are TRBV9 and TRBJ2-7; D call uncertain. Germline-derived CDR1 and CDR2 are SGDLS and YYNGEE. V lost 0 bases and J 1 base, leaving 8 bases between the germline ends. CDR3 length equals 14 residues.

This clonotype was seen a few times. The genes are TRBV29-1 and TRBJ1-3; tentatively, D is TRBD1 (5 bases). Per germline, CDR1 SQVTM and CDR2 ANQGSEA. This CDR3 is built from 13 residues. The germline V and J ends were trimmed by 6 bases and 2 bases, with 11 bases remaining between them. For the CDR3, the DNA is TGCAGCGTCGACAGTGGTACTGGAAACACCATATATTTT. Translation gives CSVDSGTGNTIYF.

This chain joins TRBV9 and TRBJ1-1; D uncertain. Germline V gene sequence: CDR1 SGDLS, CDR2 YYNGEE. This CDR3 region has 13 residues. The V end lost 3 bases, the J end lost 1 base, and 7 bases lay between the germline ends. The CDR3 loop reads CASSAWENTEAFF. The DNA for the CDR3 is TGTGCCAGCAGCGCTTGGGAGAACACTGAAGCTTTCTTT.

The rearrangement joins TRBV27 to TRBJ1-4; D not resolved. There are 16 residues in the CDR3. The ends were cut back, 2 bases at V and 5 bases at J, with 15 bases in the middle. Germline assignment: CDR1 MNHEY and CDR2 SMNVEV (reference sequence). In DNA form, the CDR3 reads TGTGCCAGCAGTTTAGCCGGCCGACGGATCAATGAAAAACTGTTTTTT. As protein: CASSLAGRRINEKLFF.

The rearrangement uses TRBV5-6 and TRBJ2-7; 8 nucleotides match TRBD1. The junction had 6 bases not matched to a gene; V was cut back by 4 bases and J by 6 bases. Germline CDR1 SGHDT, CDR2 YYEEEE. This CDR3 spans 13 amino acids. This CDR3 is CASSLWTGREQYF. The CDR3 region has the DNA TGTGCCAGCAGCCTTTGGACAGGGCGCGAGCAGTACTTC.

On this clonotype: One base away lies a much larger clone, so this may be a sequencing read error. This sequence joins TRBV29-1 and TRBJ2-1; D remains unclear. Germline assignment: CDR1 SQVTM and CDR2 ANQGSEA. The CDR3 covers 16 residues. The CDR3 protein is CGVVLRGASLGYEQFF. The DNA for the CDR3 is TGCGGCGTTGTCCTTCGTGGAGCCTCCTTAGGCTATGAGCAGTTCTTC.

The chain has TRBV4-3 and TRBJ2-5, with 8 bases matching TRBD2. Germline V CDR1 and CDR2: LGHNA, YSLEER. The CDR3 runs 17 residues. V was pared by 0 bases and J by 5 bases, with 11 bases of the junction left unmatched. The DNA of the CDR3 is TGCGCCAGCAGCCAAGATCATCCCCGGACTAGCCTGGAGACCCAGTACTTC. Translation: CASSQDHPRTSLETQYF.

In its sample, this clonotype was seen a few times. V usage is TRBV28 and J usage is TRBJ1-6, with D possibly TRBD1 on 5 matching bases. Germline values: CDR1 MDHEN, CDR2 SYDVKM. V lost 6 bases and J 6 bases, leaving 18 bases between the germline ends. CDR3 length: 16 amino acids. CDR3 sequence reads: CASSPLGGALNSPLHF. CDR3 nucleotide sequence: TGTGCCAGCAGCCCCCTCGGAGGGGCGCTTAATTCACCCCTCCACTTT.

Only a few counts were recorded for this clonotype. The chain carries TRBV14 and TRBJ1-6; a possible D gene is TRBD1 (5 bases). Per the germline V gene, CDR1 is SGHDN and CDR2 is FVKESK. CDR3 length: 13 residues. V was shortened by 3 bases and J by 10 bases, with 10 bases between the two germline ends. The CDR3: CASSQAGRSPLHF. The CDR3 coding sequence is TGTGCCAGCAGCCAGGCAGGGCGGTCACCCCTCCACTTT.

The chain carries TRBV9 and TRBJ2-7, with 12 bases identical to TRBD2. V trimming: 4 bases; J trimming: 7 bases; junction bases outside the gene matches: 12. CDR3 size: 16 residues. The germline V gene has CDR1 SGDLS and CDR2 YYNGEE. The CDR3 loop reads CASSKMGLAGDGEQYF. The CDR3 coding sequence is TGTGCCAGCAGCAAAATGGGACTAGCGGGCGACGGGGAGCAGTACTTC. Looking up the rest from reference TRBV9 and TRBJ2-7 gives the full variable domain: DSGVTQTPKHLITATGQRVTLRCSPRSGDLSVYWYQQSLDQGLQFLIQYYNGEERAKGNILERFSAQQFPDLHSELNLSSLELGDSALYFCASSKMGLAGDGEQYFGPGTRLTVT.

This clonotype was detected a few times. V gene TRBV4-1 combines with J gene TRBJ2-7; 8 positions agree with TRBD1. J was trimmed by 0 bases and V by 5 bases; bases with no gene match: 6. The germline V gene encodes CDR1 MGHRA and CDR2 YSYEKL. The CDR3 totals 15 residues. The CDR3 sequence: CASSSRTGSSYEQYF. The CDR3 DNA reads TGCGCCAGCAGCAGTCGGACAGGGAGCTCCTACGAGCAGTACTTC.

This clonotype was recorded at least ten times. The chain combines TRBV3-1 with TRBJ2-3; possible D gene TRBD2, 5 bases. From germline, CDR1 is LGHDT and CDR2 YNNKEL (reference sequence). V was pared by 4 bases and J by 0 bases, with 14 bases between. The CDR3 spans 16 residues. The CDR3 region has the DNA TGTGCCAGCAGCCGTTTACTAGGATCTAGCACAGATACGCAGTATTTT. Translating gives CASSRLLGSSTDTQYF.

This clonotype occurred many times. CDR3 coding DNA: TGTGCCAGCAGTTGGACTAGCGGCGCCTACGAGCAGTACTTC. Translation gives CASSWTSGAYEQYF. V is TRBV6-5 and J is TRBJ2-7, with TRBD2 matching over 10 bases. The CDR3 extends over 14 amino acids. Germline CDR1 reads MNHEY; CDR2 reads SVGAGI. The V and J ends lost 4 bases and 2 bases, in that order; junction bases with no gene match: 2.

The rearrangement uses TRBV15 and TRBJ2-7; TRBD1 matches 8 bases. After removal of 4 bases from V and 0 bases from J, the junction contained 8 bases not matched to a gene. The CDR3 is made up of 16 amino acids. CDR1 LNHNV and CDR2 YYDKDF come from the germline V gene (reference sequence). CDR3 protein: CATSKIGQGSSYEQYF. The DNA of the CDR3 is TGTGCCACCAGCAAAATAGGACAGGGATCCTCCTACGAGCAGTACTTC.

This clonotype was seen only a few times. For the CDR3, the DNA is TGTGCCAGCAGCTTGGGACTAGCGGGAGTTCGAGGCACAGATACGCAGTATTTT. It translates to CASSLGLAGVRGTDTQYF. The V call is TRBV5-4, the J call TRBJ2-3; TRBD2 aligns across 12 bases. With 0 bases clipped from V and 1 base from J, the junction kept 6 bases outside the gene matches. Looked up from germline, CDR1 is SGHNT and CDR2 is YYREEE (reference sequence). The CDR3 totals 18 residues.

In this sample, this clonotype turned up a few times. J is TRBJ2-1 and V is TRBV4-1; 8 nucleotides agree with TRBD2. The junction had 7 bases not matched to a gene; V was cut back by 0 bases and J by 0 bases. CDR3 length equals 18 residues. Germline-derived CDR1 and CDR2 are MGHRA and YSYEKL. CDR3 sequence reads: CASSQDQSGTSSYNEQFF. The CDR3 DNA sequence: TGCGCCAGCAGCCAAGACCAGAGCGGGACTAGCTCCTACAATGAGCAGTTCTTC.